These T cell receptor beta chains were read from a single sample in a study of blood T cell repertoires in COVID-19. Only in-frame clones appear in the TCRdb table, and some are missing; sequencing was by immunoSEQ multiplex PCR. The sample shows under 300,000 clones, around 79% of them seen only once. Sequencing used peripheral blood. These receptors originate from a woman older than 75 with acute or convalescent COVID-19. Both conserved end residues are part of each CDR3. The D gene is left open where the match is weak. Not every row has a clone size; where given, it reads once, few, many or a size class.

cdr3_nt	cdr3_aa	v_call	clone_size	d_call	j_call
TGTGCCAGCAGAAACGCCAGGGCCGAAGCTTTCTTT	CASRNARAEAFF	TRBV2	-	-	TRBJ1-1
TGTGCCAGTAGTCCCAGAGGGACAGGCGATAGCAATCAGCCCCAGCATTTT	CASSPRGTGDSNQPQHF	TRBV19	-	TRBD1	TRBJ1-5
TGTGCCAGCAGCCAGCGGGGGGGCAACGGGGAGCTGTTTTTT	CASSQRGGNGELFF	TRBV3-1/TRBV3-2	once	TRBD2	TRBJ2-2
TGCAGTGCTGGTGGACAGGGGGCAGGAGGAAACACCATATATTTT	CSAGGQGAGGNTIYF	TRBV20-1	few	TRBD1	TRBJ1-3
TGTGCCAGCAGTTTACTGAGACAGACATCAAATTCACCCCTCCACTTT	CASSLLRQTSNSPLHF	TRBV28	-	-	TRBJ1-6
TGTGCCAGCAGTTTGGGACAGGGGACCTACGAGCAGTACTTC	CASSLGQGTYEQYF	TRBV6-5	-	TRBD1	TRBJ2-7
TGTGCCAGCAGTCGACAGGGGTTAGGCACTGAAGCTTTCTTT	CASSRQGLGTEAFF	TRBV9	-	TRBD1	TRBJ1-1
TGCGCCAGCAGCCAAGCGGGAGTTTGGATCAATGAGCAGTTCTTC	CASSQAGVWINEQFF	TRBV4-1	few	-	TRBJ2-1
TGTGCCAGCAGTCCCCCCCTAGCTGGCGAGCAGTACTTC	CASSPPLAGEQYF	TRBV27	many	-	TRBJ2-7
TGTGCCACCAGTGTCCCCGACCTGACACGGACAGGTGAAGCTTTCTTT	CATSVPDLTRTGEAFF	TRBV24-1	-	TRBD1	TRBJ1-1